A single sample is the source of the 22 T cell receptor beta chains below, sequenced in a study of blood T cell repertoires in COVID-19. The table came from immunoSEQ multiplex PCR; TCRdb's copy has only in-frame clones and leaves some out. The sample has approximately 100,000 clones; 85% to 90% are singletons. The material sequenced was peripheral blood. These receptors all come from a man in his fifties or sixties with acute or convalescent COVID-19.

The chain links TRBV13 to TRBJ2-7; 7 bases align to TRBD1. Germline-derived CDR1 and CDR2 are PRHDT and FYEKMQ (reference sequence). The J segment lost 0 bases and the V segment lost 5 bases, leaving 7 bases of the junction unmatched. This CDR3 is 15 amino acids long. The CDR3 spells CASSPRTGYSYEQYF. In nucleotides, the CDR3 is TGTGCCAGCAGCCCTCGGACAGGCTACTCCTACGAGCAGTACTTC.

The rearrangement joins TRBV5-1 to TRBJ2-7, with 7 bases that match TRBD1. The CDR3 has 16 amino acids. Germline CDR1 SGHRS, CDR2 YFSETQ. The V and J ends lost 4 bases and 5 bases, in that order; junction bases with no gene match: 15. Here the CDR3 DNA reads TGCGCCAGCAGCCTCGCTTTCCCCAACAGGGGCGACGAGCAGTACTTC. Protein product: CASSLAFPNRGDEQYF.

V is TRBV27 and J is TRBJ1-5, with D hard to call. V lost 2 bases to trimming and J lost 5 bases, with 7 bases between them. The germline V gene encodes CDR1 MNHEY and CDR2 SMNVEV (reference sequence). The CDR3 length is 13 residues. The CDR3 sequence: CASSLTGYQPQHF. The CDR3 DNA sequence: TGTGCCAGCAGTTTAACGGGATATCAGCCCCAGCATTTT.

V usage is TRBV7-9 and J usage is TRBJ2-5; 10 bases match TRBD2. CDR1 and CDR2 from the germline V gene are SEHNR and FQNEAQ (reference sequence). V shed 1 base, J shed 0 bases, and the junction held 2 bases outside the gene matches. The CDR3 has 16 residues. The chain's CDR3 is CASSLVTSGDQETQYF. Here the CDR3 DNA reads TGTGCCAGCAGCTTAGTCACTAGCGGGGACCAAGAGACCCAGTACTTC.

This clone was recorded only once. This chain connects TRBV6-1 to TRBJ2-7; a possible D gene is TRBD2 (5 bases). The CDR3 consists of 15 residues. V lost 2 bases and J lost 3, with 14 bases in between. Germline V gene sequence: CDR1 MNHNS, CDR2 SASEGT. CDR3 loop: CASSERWESGYEQYF. CDR3 nucleotide sequence: TGTGCCAGCAGTGAACGGTGGGAGAGCGGCTACGAGCAGTACTTC.

The V and J genes are TRBV5-8 and TRBJ1-2; D remains unclear. In germline, CDR1 is SGHTS, CDR2 YDEGEE. The CDR3 consists of 14 residues. V was cut by 4 bases and J by 3 bases, with 13 bases left in between. CDR3 coding DNA: TGTGCCAGCAGCGGAGGCGCAGGCTACTATGGCTACACCTTC. Protein: CASSGGAGYYGYTF.

The CDR3 DNA reads TGCGCCAGCAGTACTGACAGACTCTACAATGAGCAGTTCTTC. It codes for CASSTDRLYNEQFF. This chain connects TRBV5-1 to TRBJ2-1; tentative D call: TRBD1 (5 bases). In germline, CDR1 is SGHRS, CDR2 YFSETQ. The ends were cut back, 5 bases at V and 3 bases at J, with 12 bases in the middle. CDR3 size: 14 residues.

The chain has TRBV19 and TRBJ2-1, with D tentatively TRBD1 (5 bases). The CDR3 has 14 residues. Germline CDR1 is LNHDA and CDR2 is SQIVND (reference sequence). Trimming pared 4 bases from V and 10 bases from J, leaving 17 bases between. CDR3 loop: CASSRGWEGREQFF. CDR3 nucleotide sequence: TGTGCCAGTAGTAGGGGCTGGGAAGGACGGGAGCAGTTCTTC. Supplemented by reference TRBV19 and TRBJ2-1, the full variable domain reads DGGITQSPKYLFRKEGQNVTLSCEQNLNHDAMYWYRQDPGQGLRLIYYSQIVNDFQKGDIAEGYSVSREKKESFPLTVTSAQKNPTAFYLCASSRGWEGREQFFGPGTRLTVL.

This clone was counted a few times. The chain is built from TRBV3-1 (or the pseudogene TRBV3-2) and TRBJ2-2, with D uncertain. Germline lookup yields CDR1 LGHDT and CDR2 YNNKEL (reference sequence). The V end was cut by 4 bases, the J end by 3 bases, with 9 bases between. This CDR3 comprises 14 residues. The CDR3, as DNA: TGTGCCAGCAGCCCCAGTGGGCACACCGGGGAGCTGTTTTTT. Translated, it gives CASSPSGHTGELFF.

This sequence joins TRBV28 and TRBJ2-7; the match to TRBD1 covers 8 bases. This CDR3 has 14 amino acids. Germline CDR1 reads MDHEN; CDR2 reads SYDVKM. V lost 7 bases to trimming and J lost 1 base; unmatched junction nucleotides: 6. CDR3 bases: TGTGCCAGCATAGGACAGGGTATGTCCTACGAGCAGTACTTC. Translation gives CASIGQGMSYEQYF.

J is TRBJ1-5 and V is TRBV5-6; TRBD1 might be the D (5 bases). Germline V CDR1 and CDR2: SGHDT, YYEEEE. V was shortened by 4 bases and J by 2 bases, with 19 bases between the two germline ends. This CDR3 contains 17 residues. CDR3: CASSRRAPGGGNQPQHF. In DNA form, the CDR3 reads TGTGCCAGCAGCCGGAGAGCTCCGGGAGGGGGCAATCAGCCCCAGCATTTT.

This clone has more than one count but fewer than ten. This chain uses TRBV6-5 with TRBJ1-1; possible D gene TRBD1, 6 bases. V was trimmed by 9 bases and J by 0 bases, leaving 17 bases between them. The germline V gene has CDR1 MNHEY and CDR2 SVGAGI. The CDR3 extends over 15 amino acids. The CDR3: CASLGGGRVNTEAFF. In nucleotides, the CDR3 is TGTGCCAGTCTGGGCGGGGGGCGCGTGAACACTGAAGCTTTCTTT.

The rearrangement links TRBV5-1 to TRBJ2-1; 8 nucleotides agree with TRBD2. V dropped 2 bases and J dropped 6; count of bases not matched to a gene: 7. The CDR3 length is 15 residues. Germline V gene lookup returns CDR1 SGHRS and CDR2 YFSETQ. DNA for the CDR3: TGCGCCAGCAGCTTCGGGACTAGTACGAGCAATGAGCAGTTCTTC. This codes for CASSFGTSTSNEQFF.

The chain is built from TRBV25-1 and TRBJ2-3; 10 nucleotides agree with TRBD1. The trim removed 7 bases at V and 7 bases at J, leaving 11 bases unmatched. The germline V gene encodes CDR1 MGHDK and CDR2 SYGVNS. This CDR3 comprises 15 residues. As DNA, the CDR3 is TGTGCCAGCAACGGACAGGGGGGCTTCGGGCATACGCAGTATTTT. Its protein is CASNGQGGFGHTQYF.

The chain combines TRBV27 with TRBJ2-3; no firm D call. CDR1 and CDR2 from the germline V gene are MNHEY and SMNVEV (reference sequence). The CDR3 extends over 12 amino acids. The germline V and J ends were trimmed by 8 bases and 7 bases, with 13 bases remaining between them. CDR3: CASGGRVNTQYF. The CDR3 DNA is TGTGCCAGCGGCGGCCGTGTTAATACGCAGTATTTT.

This chain links TRBV27 with TRBJ2-7; maybe TRBD2 (7 bases). The germline gives CDR1 MNHEY, CDR2 SMNVEV (reference sequence). The CDR3 extends over 15 amino acids. V lost 6 bases to trimming and J lost 2 bases, with 17 bases between them. In DNA form, the CDR3 reads TGTGCCAGCAGAACGACCCCGGGGGGCCCCTACGAGCAGTACTTC. Translated: CASRTTPGGPYEQYF.

The V call is TRBV19, the J call TRBJ1-1; TRBD1 might be the D (5 bases). Trimming took 6 bases from V and 3 from J, leaving 20 bases between them. Germline CDR1 and CDR2: LNHDA and SQIVND (reference sequence). The CDR3 is 16 residues long. Here the CDR3 DNA reads TGTGCCAGTAGCCAGACGGGACTCCCCGGCTACACTGAAGCTTTCTTT. Amino acids: CASSQTGLPGYTEAFF.

The chain uses TRBV24-1 and TRBJ2-3; 8 bases are a match to TRBD2. This CDR3 spans 16 amino acids. Germline V gene sequence: CDR1 KGHDR, CDR2 SFDVKD. V was clipped by 3 bases and J by 2 bases; unmatched bases: 6. Here the CDR3 reads CATSDRISGITDTQYF. The CDR3 coding sequence is TGTGCCACCAGTGATCGGATTAGCGGGATCACAGATACGCAGTATTTT.

The rearrangement joins TRBV29-1 to TRBJ2-1, with 8 bases aligning to TRBD2. CDR1 and CDR2 from the germline V gene are SQVTM and ANQGSEA. V shed 7 bases and J 6 bases; nucleotides not matched to a gene: 11. The CDR3 has 14 residues. The CDR3 DNA follows: TGCAGCGCCCGCGGGGCGGGGGGTGGCAATGAGCAGTTCTTC. Translating gives CSARGAGGGNEQFF.

The CDR3 DNA sequence: TGTGCCAGCGCCCTGGTACACAAAACCTACGAGCAGTACTTC. Protein sequence: CASALVHKTYEQYF. The chain is built from TRBV6-5 and TRBJ2-7; D unclear. V lost 8 bases and J 2 bases, leaving 16 bases between the germline ends. Germline-derived CDR1 and CDR2 are MNHEY and SVGAGI. The CDR3 runs 14 residues.

The genes are TRBV3-1 (or the pseudogene TRBV3-2) and TRBJ1-1; no definite D call. Trimming took 3 bases from V and 6 from J, leaving 11 bases between them. Per the germline V gene, CDR1 is LGHDT and CDR2 is YNNKEL (reference sequence). CDR3 length: 13 amino acids. This chain's CDR3 is CASSHNPDSEAFF. DNA of the CDR3: TGTGCCAGCAGCCATAACCCGGACTCTGAAGCTTTCTTT.

The J gene is TRBJ2-7, the V gene TRBV28; 7 bases align to TRBD2. Germline CDR1 and CDR2: MDHEN and SYDVKM. With V trimmed by 6 bases and J by 4 bases, 3 bases remained unmatched. This CDR3 region has 12 residues. CDR3 DNA sequence: TGTGCCAGCAGCCAACTAGCGTACGAGCAGTACTTC. Amino acid sequence: CASSQLAYEQYF.